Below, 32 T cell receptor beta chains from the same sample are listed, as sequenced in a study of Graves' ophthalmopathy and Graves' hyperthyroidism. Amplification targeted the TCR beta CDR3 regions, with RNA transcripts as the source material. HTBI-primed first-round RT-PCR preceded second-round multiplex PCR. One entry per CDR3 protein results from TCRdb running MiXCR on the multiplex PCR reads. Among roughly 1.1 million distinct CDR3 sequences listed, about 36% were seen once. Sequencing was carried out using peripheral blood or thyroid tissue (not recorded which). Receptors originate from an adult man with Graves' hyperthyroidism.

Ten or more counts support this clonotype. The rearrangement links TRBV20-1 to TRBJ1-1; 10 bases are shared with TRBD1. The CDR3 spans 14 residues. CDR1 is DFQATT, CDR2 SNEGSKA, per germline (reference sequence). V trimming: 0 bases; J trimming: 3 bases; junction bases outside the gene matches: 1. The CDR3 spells CSARDGTGDTEAFF. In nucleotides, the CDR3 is TGCAGTGCTAGAGATGGGACAGGGGACACTGAAGCTTTCTTT.

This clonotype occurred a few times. The CDR3 DNA reads as TGTGCCAGCAGCTCTTGGCAGTCTAAGCTAGAAAAAGAGACCCAGTACTTC. As protein: CASSSWQSKLEKETQYF. The chain uses TRBV28 and TRBJ2-5, with D unclear. The CDR3 runs 17 residues. V was pared by 6 bases and J by 3 bases, with 23 bases between. Per the germline V gene, CDR1 is MDHEN and CDR2 is SYDVKM.

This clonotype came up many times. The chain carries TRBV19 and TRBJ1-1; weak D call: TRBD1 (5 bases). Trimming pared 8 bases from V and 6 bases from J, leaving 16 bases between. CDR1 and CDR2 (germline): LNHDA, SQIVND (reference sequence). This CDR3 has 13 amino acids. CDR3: CASSRQGGAEAFF. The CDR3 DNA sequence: TGTGCCAGTTCGAGGCAGGGAGGGGCTGAAGCTTTCTTT.

The CDR3 DNA reads as TGTGCCAGCAGGACCGGGACAGGGGGAAGCTCTGGGGCCAACGTCCTGACTTTC. Encoded protein: CASRTGTGGSSGANVLTF. This chain uses TRBV9 with TRBJ2-6, with TRBD1 identical over 11 bases. Germline values: CDR1 SGDLS, CDR2 YYNGEE. This CDR3 has 18 amino acids. J lost 0 bases, V lost 5 bases, and 7 bases had no gene match.

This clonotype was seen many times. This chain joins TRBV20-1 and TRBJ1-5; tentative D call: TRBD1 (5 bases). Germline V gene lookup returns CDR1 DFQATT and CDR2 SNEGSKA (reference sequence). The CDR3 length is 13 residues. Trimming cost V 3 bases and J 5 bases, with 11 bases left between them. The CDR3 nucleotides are TGCAGTGCTAGGGGGGTGTGGCATCAGCCCCAGCATTTT. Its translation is CSARGVWHQPQHF.

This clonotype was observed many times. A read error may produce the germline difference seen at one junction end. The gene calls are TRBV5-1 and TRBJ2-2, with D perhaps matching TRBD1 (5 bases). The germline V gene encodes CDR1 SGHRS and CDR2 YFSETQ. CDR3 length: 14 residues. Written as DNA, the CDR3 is TGCGCCAGCAGCTTGTCCAAGGACACAGGGGAGCTGTTTTTT. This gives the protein CASSLSKDTGELFF.

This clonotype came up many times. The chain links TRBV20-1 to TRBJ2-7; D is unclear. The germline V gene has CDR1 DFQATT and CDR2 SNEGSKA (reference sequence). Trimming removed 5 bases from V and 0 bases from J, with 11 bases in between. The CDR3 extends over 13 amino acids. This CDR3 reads CSARRTYSYEQYF. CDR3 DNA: TGCAGTGCTCGTCGGACCTACTCCTACGAGCAGTACTTC.

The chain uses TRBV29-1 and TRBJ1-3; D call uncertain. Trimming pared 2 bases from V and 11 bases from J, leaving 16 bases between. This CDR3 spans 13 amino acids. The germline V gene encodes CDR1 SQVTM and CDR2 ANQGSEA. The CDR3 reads CSVELPSGRAIYF. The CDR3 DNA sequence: TGCAGCGTTGAACTCCCCAGCGGGAGGGCCATATATTTT.

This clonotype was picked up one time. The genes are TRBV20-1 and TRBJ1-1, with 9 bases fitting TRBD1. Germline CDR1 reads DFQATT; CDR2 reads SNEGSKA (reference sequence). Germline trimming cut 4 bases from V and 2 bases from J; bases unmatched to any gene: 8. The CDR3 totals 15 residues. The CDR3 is CSATRTGVGNTEAFF. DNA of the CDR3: TGCAGTGCTACAAGGACAGGGGTTGGAAACACTGAAGCTTTCTTT.

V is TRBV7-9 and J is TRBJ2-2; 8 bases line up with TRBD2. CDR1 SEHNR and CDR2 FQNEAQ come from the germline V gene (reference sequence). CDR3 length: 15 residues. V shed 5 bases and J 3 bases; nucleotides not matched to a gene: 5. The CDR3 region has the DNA TGTGCCAGCAGCCCTTCAGCGGGGGACACCGGGGAGCTGTTTTTT. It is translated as CASSPSAGDTGELFF. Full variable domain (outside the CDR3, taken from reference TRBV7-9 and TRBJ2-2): DTGVSQNPRHKITKRGQNVTFRCDPISEHNRLYWYRQTLGQGPEFLTYFQNEAQLEKSRLLSDRFSAERPKGSFSTLEIQRTEQGDSAMYLCASSPSAGDTGELFFGEGSRLTVL.

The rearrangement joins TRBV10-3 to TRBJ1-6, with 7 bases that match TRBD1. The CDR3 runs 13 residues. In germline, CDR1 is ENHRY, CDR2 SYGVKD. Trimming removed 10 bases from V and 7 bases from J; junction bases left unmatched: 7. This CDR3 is CASGTQGNSPLHF. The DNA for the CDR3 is TGTGCCAGCGGGACACAGGGGAATTCACCCCTCCACTTT.

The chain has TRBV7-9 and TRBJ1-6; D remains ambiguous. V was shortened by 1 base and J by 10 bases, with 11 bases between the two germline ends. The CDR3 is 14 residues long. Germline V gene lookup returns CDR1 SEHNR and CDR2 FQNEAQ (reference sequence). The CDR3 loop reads CASSLERVLSPLHF. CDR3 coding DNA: TGTGCCAGCAGCTTAGAAAGGGTTTTATCACCCCTCCACTTT.

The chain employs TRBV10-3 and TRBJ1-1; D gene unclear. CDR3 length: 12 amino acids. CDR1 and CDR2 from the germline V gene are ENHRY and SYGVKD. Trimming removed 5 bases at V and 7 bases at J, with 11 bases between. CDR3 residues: CAISPDGDEAFF. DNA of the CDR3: TGTGCCATCAGTCCCGATGGAGATGAAGCTTTCTTT.

The CDR3 here is CASKQKAGNTIYF. In nucleotides, the CDR3 is TGTGCCAGCAAACAGAAGGCCGGAAACACCATATATTTT. This rearrangement joins TRBV12-3 or TRBV12-4 to TRBJ1-3; D unresolved. V was pared by 7 bases and J by 4 bases, with 11 bases between. The CDR3 sequence is 13 residues long.

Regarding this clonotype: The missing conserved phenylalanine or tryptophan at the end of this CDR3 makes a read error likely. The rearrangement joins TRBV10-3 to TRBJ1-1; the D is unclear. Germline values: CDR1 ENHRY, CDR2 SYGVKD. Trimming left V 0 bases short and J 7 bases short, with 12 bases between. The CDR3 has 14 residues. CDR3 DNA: TGTGCCATCAGTGAGTCGGGAGCGGGCTTTGAAGCTTTCTTG. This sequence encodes CAISESGAGFEAFL.

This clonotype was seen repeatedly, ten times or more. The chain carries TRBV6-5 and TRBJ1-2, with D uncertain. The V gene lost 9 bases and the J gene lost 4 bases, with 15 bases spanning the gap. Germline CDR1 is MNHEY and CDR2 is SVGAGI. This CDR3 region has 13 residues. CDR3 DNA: TGTGCCAGTTCCCAGGCCGCCAGCTATGGCTACACCTTC. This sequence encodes CASSQAASYGYTF.

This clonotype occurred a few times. The CDR3 reads CASSITELSYEQYF. CDR3 coding DNA: TGTGCCAGCAGTATAACAGAACTCTCCTACGAGCAGTACTTC. The chain couples TRBV6-5 to TRBJ2-7; no firm D call. CDR3 size: 14 residues. V lost 5 bases and J lost 0, with 11 bases in between. Germline CDR1 MNHEY, CDR2 SVGAGI.

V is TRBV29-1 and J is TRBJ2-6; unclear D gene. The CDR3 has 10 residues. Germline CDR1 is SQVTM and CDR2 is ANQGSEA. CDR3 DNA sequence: TGCAACTCGGGGGCCAACGTCCTGACTTTC. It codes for CNSGANVLTF. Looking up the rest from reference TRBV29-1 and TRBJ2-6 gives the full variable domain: SAVISQKPSRDICQRGTSLTIQCQVDSQVTMMFWYRQQPGQSLTLIATANQGSEATYESGFVIDKFPISRPNLTFSTLTVSNMSPEDSSIYLCNSGANVLTFGAGSRLTVL.

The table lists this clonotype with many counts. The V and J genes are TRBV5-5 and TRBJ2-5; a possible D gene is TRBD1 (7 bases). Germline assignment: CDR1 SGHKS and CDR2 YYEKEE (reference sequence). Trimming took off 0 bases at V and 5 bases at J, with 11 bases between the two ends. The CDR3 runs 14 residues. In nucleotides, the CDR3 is TGTGCCAGCAGCTTGGTGCCAGGGGGGGAGACCCAGTACTTC. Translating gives CASSLVPGGETQYF.

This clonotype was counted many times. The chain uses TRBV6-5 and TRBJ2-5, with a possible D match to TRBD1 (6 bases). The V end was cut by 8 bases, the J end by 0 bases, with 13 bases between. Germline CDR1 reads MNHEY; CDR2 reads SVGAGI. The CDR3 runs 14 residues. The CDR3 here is CASRRDTYQETQYF. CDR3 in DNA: TGTGCCAGCCGCCGGGACACGTACCAAGAGACCCAGTACTTC.

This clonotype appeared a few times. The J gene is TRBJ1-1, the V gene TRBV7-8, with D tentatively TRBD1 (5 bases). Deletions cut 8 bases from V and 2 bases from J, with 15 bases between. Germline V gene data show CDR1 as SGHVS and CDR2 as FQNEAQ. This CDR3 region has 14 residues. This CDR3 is CASVVVGVNTEAFF. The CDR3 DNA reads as TGTGCCAGCGTAGTAGTAGGGGTAAACACTGAAGCTTTCTTT.

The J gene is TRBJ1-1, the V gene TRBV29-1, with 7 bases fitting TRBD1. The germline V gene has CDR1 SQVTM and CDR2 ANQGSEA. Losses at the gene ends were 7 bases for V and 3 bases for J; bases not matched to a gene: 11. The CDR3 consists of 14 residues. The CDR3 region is CSALKTGMDTEAFF. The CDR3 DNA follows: TGCAGCGCCCTGAAGACAGGGATGGACACTGAAGCTTTCTTT.

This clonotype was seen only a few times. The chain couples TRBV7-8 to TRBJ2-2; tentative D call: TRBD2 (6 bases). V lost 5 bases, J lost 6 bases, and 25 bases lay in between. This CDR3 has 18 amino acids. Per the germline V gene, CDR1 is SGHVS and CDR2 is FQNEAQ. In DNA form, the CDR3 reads TGTGCCAGCAGCGGATTGGGCGGAAGGACGTCGGGGGCCGGGGAGCTGTTTTTT. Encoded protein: CASSGLGGRTSGAGELFF.

CDR3 bases: TGTGCCAGCTCGGACACCATATATTTT. This gives the protein CASSDTIYF. This chain links TRBV10-3 with TRBJ1-3, with unresolved D. Trimming removed 10 bases from V and 8 bases from J, with 6 bases in between. This CDR3 region has 9 residues. The germline V gene has CDR1 ENHRY and CDR2 SYGVKD.

The CDR3 DNA follows: TGTGCCAGCAGCTTAGGCTGGCGTAAAACTGGAAACACCATATATTTT. Residues: CASSLGWRKTGNTIYF. The chain has TRBV7-6 and TRBJ1-3; D not certain. Germline V gene sequence: CDR1 SGHVS, CDR2 FNYEAQ. The CDR3 runs to 16 residues. V was trimmed by 1 base and J by 2 bases, leaving 12 bases between them. Full variable domain (outside the CDR3, taken from reference TRBV7-6 and TRBJ1-3): GAGVSQSPRYKVTKRGQDVALRCDPISGHVSLYWYRQALGQGPEFLTYFNYEAQQDKSGLPNDRFSAERPEGSISTLTIQRTEQRDSAMYRCASSLGWRKTGNTIYFGEGSWLTVV.

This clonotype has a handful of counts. In DNA form, the CDR3 reads TGCGCCAGCAGCCAAGATAGGAAAAGGGGCCGGAATCAGCCCCAGCATTTT. The encoded protein is CASSQDRKRGRNQPQHF. The chain joins TRBV4-3 to TRBJ1-5; perhaps TRBD1 as D (5 bases). The length of the CDR3 is 17 residues. V lost 0 bases to trimming and J lost 4 bases, with 16 bases between them. Germline lookup yields CDR1 LGHNA and CDR2 YSLEER.

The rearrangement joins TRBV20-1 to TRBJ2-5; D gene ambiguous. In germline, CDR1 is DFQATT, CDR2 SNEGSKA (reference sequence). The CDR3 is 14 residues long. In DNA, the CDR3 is TGCAGCGCCCGTGTTCAGCCCGGCAGCCGTACCCAGTACTTC. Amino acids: CSARVQPGSRTQYF.

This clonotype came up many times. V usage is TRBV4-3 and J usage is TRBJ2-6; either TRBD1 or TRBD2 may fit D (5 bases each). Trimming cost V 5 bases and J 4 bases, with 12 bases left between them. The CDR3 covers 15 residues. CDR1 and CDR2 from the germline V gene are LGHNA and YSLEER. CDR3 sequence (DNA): TGCGCCAGCAGCTCTGCCGGGACCGGGGCCAACGTCCTGACTTTC. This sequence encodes CASSSAGTGANVLTF.

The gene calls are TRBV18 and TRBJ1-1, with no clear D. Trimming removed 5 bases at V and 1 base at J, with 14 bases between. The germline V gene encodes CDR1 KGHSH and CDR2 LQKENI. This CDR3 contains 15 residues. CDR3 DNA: TGTGCCAGCTCAAGGGTATCGGAAGGGAACACTGAAGCTTTCTTT. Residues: CASSRVSEGNTEAFF.

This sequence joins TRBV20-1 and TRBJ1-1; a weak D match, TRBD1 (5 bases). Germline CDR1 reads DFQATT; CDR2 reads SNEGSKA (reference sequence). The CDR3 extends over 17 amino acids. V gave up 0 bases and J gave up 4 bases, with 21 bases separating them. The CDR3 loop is CSARDWGTLVLSTEAFF. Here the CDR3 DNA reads TGCAGTGCTAGAGATTGGGGGACCCTTGTCTTGAGCACTGAAGCTTTCTTT.

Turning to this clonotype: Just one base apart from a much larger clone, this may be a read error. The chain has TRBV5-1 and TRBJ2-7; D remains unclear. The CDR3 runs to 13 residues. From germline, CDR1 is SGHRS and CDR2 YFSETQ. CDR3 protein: CVSSSPRAPEQYF. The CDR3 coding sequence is TGCGTCAGCAGCTCCCCCCGAGCCCCTGAGCAGTACTTC.

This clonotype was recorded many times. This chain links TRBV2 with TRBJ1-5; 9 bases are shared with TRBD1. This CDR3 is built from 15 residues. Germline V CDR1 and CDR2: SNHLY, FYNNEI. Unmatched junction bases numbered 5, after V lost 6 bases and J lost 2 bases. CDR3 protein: CASRERTGGNQPQHF. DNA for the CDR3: TGTGCCAGCAGGGAACGGACAGGGGGCAATCAGCCCCAGCATTTT.